The rows below give T cell receptor beta chains drawn from one sample of a study of CD8 T cells in ankylosing spondylitis. TCRdb used MiXCR to reprocess the 5' RACE reads, holding one entry per CDR3 protein. Found here are 150,000 to 200,000 distinct CDR3 sequences, 25% to 35% of them singletons; the top ten hold 6%. Sequenced material: synovial fluid, either unsorted or a sorted T cell fraction (not recorded which). These receptors were obtained from a male donor with ankylosing spondylitis. Each CDR3 is given without its conserved first and last residue.

j_gene	v_gene	CDR3aa
TRBJ2-1	TRBV7-2	ASSLSGGSLDEQF
TRBJ2-5	TRBV7-2	ASSLAPTYQETQY
TRBJ1-6	TRBV13	ASSSLQGDNSPLH
TRBJ2-7	TRBV3-1	ASSQDRLASGRRLY
TRBJ1-1	TRBV7-2	ASSLANRGTEAF
TRBJ1-1	TRBV7-3	ASSLTPLTEAF
TRBJ2-1	TRBV9	ASSQVRGDEQF
TRBJ1-6	TRBV6-1	ASSPGAGTNSPLH
TRBJ1-2	TRBV7-2	ASSTWGTPYYGYT
TRBJ1-1	TRBV30	AWSRDRVDTEAF
TRBJ2-2	TRBV10-3	AISESTTGTPGELF
TRBJ2-7	TRBV6-1	ASSLRTGATYEQY
TRBJ2-7	TRBV3-1	ASRGQGLGEQY
TRBJ2-5	TRBV25-1	ASSELGTSWQETQY
TRBJ2-3	TRBV28	ASSLGQGGTDTQY
TRBJ2-1	TRBV7-3	ASSLMPPSADNEQF
TRBJ2-7	TRBV2	ASSLQGVNFFSSYEQY
TRBJ2-1	TRBV12-3/TRBV12-4	ASSLLSGRSYNEQF
TRBJ1-2	TRBV20-1	SANHTETGGPTNYGYT
TRBJ2-7	TRBV27	ASSLSNKVPEQY
TRBJ2-5	TRBV12-3/TRBV12-4	ASSYSLRETQY
TRBJ1-4	TRBV3-1	ASSQDVVRGHNEKLF
TRBJ1-4	TRBV5-1	ASSLAVPGRLKGPTNEKLF
TRBJ2-3	TRBV14	ASSQVGGGKADTQY
TRBJ2-7	TRBV5-1	ASSLAGDIGEQY
TRBJ2-3	TRBV20-1	SASWREGTDTQY
TRBJ2-7	TRBV7-2	ASSLVAGPYEQY
TRBJ1-5	TRBV29-1	SVDGGPNQPQH
TRBJ1-6	TRBV20-1	SARRTGIPLH
TRBJ1-2	TRBV21-1	ASSKFVVVGDRGYGYT
TRBJ2-2	TRBV20-1	SATGRLAGGQAGELF
TRBJ2-3	TRBV3-1	ASSPTSGSTDTQY
TRBJ2-5	TRBV12-3/TRBV12-4	ASRGAGTKTQY
TRBJ1-1	TRBV15	ATTQTANTEAF
TRBJ2-1	TRBV12-3/TRBV12-4	ASSLASGRAAGGEQF
TRBJ1-4	TRBV4-3	ASSQEKAGGVEKLF
TRBJ2-3	TRBV2	ASSEGRGRGLDTDTQY
TRBJ2-7	TRBV24-1	ATSDLQRPRVQY
TRBJ2-2	TRBV12-3/TRBV12-4	ASAGASAQNTGELF
TRBJ2-5	TRBV27	ASRRGPQETQY
TRBJ2-1	TRBV7-3	ASSPRASGGHEQF